These 20 T cell receptor beta chains were sequenced from one sample in a study of shared clonotypes between healthy human individuals (dated by TCRdb to the early 2020s). Preparation of the library involved the immunoSEQ multiplex PCR assay. TCRdb limited this immuneACCESS table to in-frame rearrangements with V and J called. A share of clones is missing; checked studies link under half to unresolved V genes, and the rest is unexplained. This sample has over a million clones in its table, and approximately 68% of those were observed once. The ten largest clones add up to approximately 1.5% of the sample. Sequenced: memory CD4+ T cells sorted from blood. The cell subset or site label here, explained by the study, means: CD45RA-negative fraction. The source of these receptors is a man aged 18 to 30 in good health.

This clone was picked up one time. The gene calls are TRBV9 and TRBJ2-1, with D tentatively TRBD1 or TRBD2 (5 bases each). The ends were cut back, 1 base at V and 3 bases at J, with 11 bases in the middle. The germline V gene encodes CDR1 SGDLS and CDR2 YYNGEE. This CDR3 region has 15 residues. Here the CDR3 DNA reads TGTGCCAGCAGCGTATTTGGGGGTAACTACAATGAGCAGTTCTTC. This encodes CASSVFGGNYNEQFF. Supplemented by reference TRBV9 and TRBJ2-1, the full variable domain reads DSGVTQTPKHLITATGQRVTLRCSPRSGDLSVYWYQQSLDQGLQFLIQYYNGEERAKGNILERFSAQQFPDLHSELNLSSLELGDSALYFCASSVFGGNYNEQFFGPGTRLTVL.

The V gene is TRBV2, the J gene TRBJ2-1; perhaps TRBD2 as D (5 bases). V was cut by 6 bases and J by 6 bases, with 18 bases left in between. The germline V gene has CDR1 SNHLY and CDR2 FYNNEI. The CDR3 contains 15 residues. The CDR3 here is CASSVEAGRSNEQFF. The CDR3 region has the DNA TGTGCCAGCAGCGTCGAGGCGGGCAGGAGCAATGAGCAGTTCTTC.

This chain uses TRBV28 with TRBJ2-7, with 8 bases that match TRBD2. This CDR3 comprises 16 residues. After removal of 6 bases from V and 1 base from J, the junction contained 11 bases not matched to a gene. The germline V gene encodes CDR1 MDHEN and CDR2 SYDVKM. In nucleotides, the CDR3 is TGTGCCAGCAGCCCCCCGGGGGGGGGTGGGTCCTACGAGCAGTACTTC. This codes for CASSPPGGGGSYEQYF.

The chain recombines TRBV4-3 with TRBJ2-7, with TRBD1 identical over 7 bases. There are 17 residues in the CDR3. Losses at the gene ends were 1 base for V and 4 bases for J; bases not matched to a gene: 13. The germline CDR1 and CDR2 sequences are LGHNA and YSLEER. CDR3: CASSQGRVSWDSYEQYF. The CDR3 bases are TGCGCCAGCAGCCAAGGCCGAGTATCCTGGGACAGTTACGAGCAGTACTTC.

This chain uses TRBV6-1 with TRBJ2-5, with TRBD1 identical over 9 bases. The CDR3 has 17 amino acids. V was pared by 4 bases and J by 5 bases, with 14 bases of the junction left unmatched. In germline, CDR1 is MNHNS, CDR2 SASEGT. CDR3 protein: CASSVGSPGQGTETQYF. The CDR3 nucleotides are TGTGCCAGCAGTGTTGGATCACCGGGACAGGGTACCGAGACCCAGTACTTC.

The chain couples TRBV5-1 to TRBJ2-7, with TRBD2 matching 10 bases. This CDR3 region has 15 residues. Germline lookup yields CDR1 SGHRS and CDR2 YFSETQ. V lost 0 bases, J lost 3 bases, and 3 bases stayed unmatched. This CDR3 reads CASSLEASGSYEQYF. In DNA form, the CDR3 reads TGCGCCAGCAGCTTGGAAGCTAGCGGGAGCTACGAGCAGTACTTC.

This chain links TRBV4-1 with TRBJ2-4, with 8 bases lining up with TRBD1. Germline lookup yields CDR1 MGHRA and CDR2 YSYEKL. CDR3 size: 14 residues. With V trimmed by 3 bases and J by 7 bases, 5 bases remained unmatched. CDR3 loop: CASSQDRVRNIQYF. CDR3 bases: TGCGCCAGCAGCCAGGACAGGGTCCGGAACATTCAGTACTTC.

This chain connects TRBV5-4 to TRBJ2-3; TRBD2 agrees at 10 bases. CDR3 size: 14 residues. The germline V gene has CDR1 SGHNT and CDR2 YYREEE (reference sequence). V was pared by 9 bases and J by 3 bases, with 7 bases of the junction left unmatched. The CDR3 loop reads CATQKRGGTDTQYF. The CDR3 DNA is TGTGCCACCCAGAAGCGGGGGGGGACAGATACGCAGTATTTT.

This chain uses TRBV18 with TRBJ2-5; a possible D gene is TRBD2 (6 bases). Germline values: CDR1 KGHSH, CDR2 LQKENI. V was pared by 0 bases and J by 5 bases, with 13 bases between. The CDR3 length is 15 residues. The CDR3 sequence is CASSPPFQAGETQYF. DNA for the CDR3: TGTGCCAGCTCACCACCTTTCCAGGCGGGGGAGACCCAGTACTTC.

The V and J genes are TRBV2 and TRBJ2-7; D possibly corresponds to TRBD1 (5 bases). Trimming removed 1 base from V and 7 bases from J, with 11 bases in between. Germline lookup yields CDR1 SNHLY and CDR2 FYNNEI. The CDR3 covers 13 residues. The CDR3 DNA is TGTGCCAGCAGTGAAGACAGGTTCTGGGAGCAGTACTTC. As protein: CASSEDRFWEQYF.

The table lists this clone with a few counts. This chain uses TRBV5-1 with TRBJ1-2; D gene unclear. V shed 0 bases and J shed 5 bases, with 14 bases lying between them. The germline gives CDR1 SGHRS, CDR2 YFSETQ. CDR3 length: 15 amino acids. This chain's CDR3 is CASSLGAKDPYGYTF. CDR3 bases: TGCGCCAGCAGCTTGGGGGCCAAGGACCCATATGGCTACACCTTC.

There are a few counts of this clone. V usage is TRBV28 and J usage is TRBJ1-5; possibly TRBD1 for D (6 bases). Trimming took off 5 bases at V and 4 bases at J, with 15 bases between the two ends. The germline CDR1 and CDR2 sequences are MDHEN and SYDVKM. CDR3 length: 15 amino acids. DNA for the CDR3: TGTGCCAGCAGTGAAACCAGGGGCGCGAATCAGCCCCAGCATTTT. It yields the protein CASSETRGANQPQHF.

The rearrangement links TRBV30 to TRBJ1-5, with TRBD1 matching over 7 bases. The CDR3 runs to 14 residues. J gave up 6 bases and V 5 bases, and 10 bases lay outside the gene matches. CDR1 is GTSNPN, CDR2 SVGIG, per germline (reference sequence). In DNA, the CDR3 is TGTGCCTGGTCAGGGGGGGGCGAGGTTCAGCCCCAGCATTTT. It encodes CAWSGGGEVQPQHF. Using reference TRBV30 and TRBJ1-5 for the parts outside the CDR3, the full variable domain is SQTIHQWPATLVQPVGSPLSLECTVEGTSNPNLYWYRQAAGRGLQLLFYSVGIGQISSEVPQNLSASRPQDRQFILSSKKLLLSDSGFYLCAWSGGGEVQPQHFGDGTRLSIL.

V usage is TRBV4-1 and J usage is TRBJ1-3; perhaps TRBD1 as D (6 bases). The germline V gene has CDR1 MGHRA and CDR2 YSYEKL. CDR3 size: 16 residues. Trimming pared 0 bases from V and 3 bases from J, leaving 12 bases between. The CDR3 coding sequence is TGCGCCAGCAGCCAAGATCAGGGGTCATATGGAAACACCATATATTTT. Encoded protein: CASSQDQGSYGNTIYF.

The chain recombines TRBV29-1 with TRBJ2-2, with D perhaps TRBD2 (6 bases). Germline V gives CDR1 SQVTM, CDR2 ANQGSEA. Trimming removed 4 bases at V and 3 bases at J, with 9 bases between. The CDR3 has 13 residues. DNA of the CDR3: TGCAGCGTTGTATGGGGGGACACCGGGGAGCTGTTTTTT. Its translation is CSVVWGDTGELFF.

The chain is built from TRBV2 and TRBJ1-5; perhaps TRBD1 as D (5 bases). V was trimmed by 8 bases and J by 3 bases, leaving 11 bases between them. Germline values: CDR1 SNHLY, CDR2 FYNNEI. This CDR3 is built from 13 residues. CDR3 sequence (DNA): TGTGCCAGCGTTCCAGGGATCAATCAGCCCCAGCATTTT. It encodes CASVPGINQPQHF.

The rearrangement links TRBV29-1 to TRBJ2-7, with TRBD2 matching 12 bases. Trimming at V came to 2 bases and at J to 3 bases, leaving 5 bases not matched to a gene. CDR1 and CDR2 (germline): SQVTM, ANQGSEA. The CDR3 extends over 15 amino acids. In nucleotides, the CDR3 is TGCAGCGTTGAACCCGCGGGACTAGCGGGCTACGAGCAGTACTTC. Its protein is CSVEPAGLAGYEQYF.

The chain carries TRBV18 and TRBJ2-5; 8 bases line up with TRBD1. Trimming took 2 bases from V and 5 from J; bases not matched to a gene: 7. CDR1 and CDR2 from the germline V gene are KGHSH and LQKENI. The CDR3 loop spans 15 amino acids. The CDR3 DNA is TGTGCCAGCTCACCAGGACAGGGCGGTAGGGAGACCCAGTACTTC. Translation gives CASSPGQGGRETQYF. The full variable domain, with the rest looked up from reference TRBV18 and TRBJ2-5, is NAGVMQNPRHLVRRRGQEARLRCSPMKGHSHVYWYRQLPEEGLKFMVYLQKENIIDESGMPKERFSAEFPKEGPSILRIQQVVRGDSAAYFCASSPGQGGRETQYFGPGTRLLVL.

This chain links TRBV2 with TRBJ2-7; TRBD1 matches 7 bases. The CDR3 consists of 14 residues. V was pared by 7 bases and J by 0 bases, with 6 bases of the junction left unmatched. Germline V gives CDR1 SNHLY, CDR2 FYNNEI. The CDR3 nucleotides are TGTGCCAGCAAGGGACAGCGAACCTCCTACGAGCAGTACTTC. This encodes CASKGQRTSYEQYF.

CDR3 amino acids: CASRTPLQGDSPLHF. The CDR3 region has the DNA TGTGCCAGCAGAACCCCCTTACAGGGAGACTCACCCCTCCACTTT. The V and J genes are TRBV6-6 and TRBJ1-6; the D gene is possibly TRBD1 (6 bases). The V gene lost 6 bases and the J gene lost 10 bases, with 19 bases spanning the gap. There are 15 residues in the CDR3. Per germline, CDR1 MNHNY and CDR2 SVGAGI (reference sequence).